The following is a T cell receptor (beta chain) sequence with its context. The antigen remains undetermined. The CDR3 has 13 amino acids. CDR1 MNHEY and CDR2 SVGAGI come from the germline V gene. V lost 2 bases, J lost 14 bases, and 7 bases stayed unmatched. The data were obtained in a study of a mutant IDH1 vaccine in newly diagnosed glioma. Study context: Treated patients, averaging 40.4 years, were about 62% male and around 40% female.

Profiled with immunoSEQ multiplex PCR; TCRdb holds only in-frame clones, not every one. The table includes 45,000 to 60,000 clones, approximately 90% detected once. The time point here: week 35, safety follow-up. Vaccine doses each comprised 300 ug of mutant IDH1 20-mer peptide, with topical imiquimod. J is TRBJ2-1 and V is TRBV6-5; 9 nucleotides agree with TRBD2. The sequencing used PBMCs, collected from a glioma patient whose treatment included an IDH1 peptide vaccine. The receptor comes from a woman aged 40 to 55 with glioma. The CDR3, as DNA: TGTGCCAGCAGTTACGACGGGCCTAGCGGGAAGTTCTTC. Translation: CASSYDGPSGKFF.